What follows describes a single T cell receptor beta chain. This entry belongs to a study of blood T cell repertoires in COVID-19. Study summary: PBMCs, B-cell-depleted T cells, or T cells were the source of the cDNA or gDNA that made up the material.

Germline V gene lookup returns CDR1 LNHDA and CDR2 SQIVND (reference sequence). Trimming removed 5 bases from V and 4 bases from J; junction bases left unmatched: 14. There are 17 residues in the CDR3. Those enrolled, adults aged 18 to 89 years, came from some 25 US areas. Repertoires were generated with immunoSEQ multiplex PCR, while TCRdb's copy carries only in-frame clones and drops some. The data contain 450,000 or so clones, 80% to 95% of them seen just once; the ten biggest clones take up 0.6%. This TCR came from a man between 18 and 29 years old who had recovered from COVID-19. The chain recombines TRBV19 with TRBJ1-2, with 9 nucleotides matching TRBD1. Sample: PBMCs or T cells enriched from blood (not recorded which). CDR3 sequence: CASSPRGTGPSAYGYTF. CDR3 bases: TGTGCCAGTAGTCCACGAGGGACAGGGCCCTCCGCCTATGGCTACACCTTC.